This TCR beta chain was captured in a study of cytomegalovirus exposure and HLA in healthy donors. Points from the study as a whole: Reportedly, diagnosis of cytomegalovirus status by the classifier showed high specificity and sensitivity. TCR clusters originating in the first cohort tended to co-occur in the roughly 110 validation repertoires, according to a later analysis.

Generated by immunoSEQ multiplex PCR, the TCRdb table keeps only in-frame clones and is missing some. The sample lists tens of thousands of clones; approximately 97% were seen once. This CDR3 is built from 14 residues. Germline V lookup: CDR1 MNHEY, CDR2 SMNVEV (reference sequence). Trimming removed 2 bases at V and 1 base at J, with 8 bases between. Note on this clone: The antigen is unknown.

The sequencing input was PBMCs. The TCR sequence derives from a woman aged 18-29 years in good health and CMV-seropositive. J is TRBJ1-1 and V is TRBV27; possible D gene TRBD1, 6 bases. This chain's CDR3 is CASSLGDTNTEAFF. DNA for the CDR3: TGTGCCAGCAGTTTAGGGGACACGAACACTGAAGCTTTCTTT.